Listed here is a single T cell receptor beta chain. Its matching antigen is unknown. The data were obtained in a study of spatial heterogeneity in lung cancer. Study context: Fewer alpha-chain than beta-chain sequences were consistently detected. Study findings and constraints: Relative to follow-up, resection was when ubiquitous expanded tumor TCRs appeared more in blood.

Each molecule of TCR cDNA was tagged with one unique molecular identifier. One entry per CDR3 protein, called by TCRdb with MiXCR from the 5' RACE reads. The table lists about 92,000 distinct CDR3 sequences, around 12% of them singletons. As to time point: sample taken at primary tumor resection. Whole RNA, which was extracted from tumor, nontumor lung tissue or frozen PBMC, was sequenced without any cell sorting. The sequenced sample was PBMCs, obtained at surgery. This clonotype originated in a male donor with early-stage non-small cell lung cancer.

The CDR3 here is CASSDRGLQPQHF. The CDR3 DNA is TGCGCCAGCAGCGACAGGGGTCTGCAGCCCCAGCATTTT. The rearrangement joins TRBV10-2 to TRBJ1-5; 8 bases fit TRBD1. Losses at the gene ends were 6 bases for V and 7 bases for J; bases not matched to a gene: 5. CDR3 length equals 13 residues. The germline V gene encodes CDR1 WSHSY and CDR2 SAAADI.